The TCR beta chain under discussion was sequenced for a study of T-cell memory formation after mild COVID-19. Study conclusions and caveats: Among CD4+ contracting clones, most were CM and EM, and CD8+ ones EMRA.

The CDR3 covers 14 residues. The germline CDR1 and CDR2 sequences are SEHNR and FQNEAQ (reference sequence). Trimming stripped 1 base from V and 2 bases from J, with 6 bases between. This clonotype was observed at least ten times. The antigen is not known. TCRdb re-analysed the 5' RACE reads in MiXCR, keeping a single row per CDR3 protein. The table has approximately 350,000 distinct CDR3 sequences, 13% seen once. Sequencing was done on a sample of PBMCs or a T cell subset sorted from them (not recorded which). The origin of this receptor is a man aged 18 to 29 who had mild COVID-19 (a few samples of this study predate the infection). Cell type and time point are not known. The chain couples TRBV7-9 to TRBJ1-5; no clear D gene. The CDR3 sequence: CASSLGEGNQPQHF. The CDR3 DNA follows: TGTGCCAGCAGCTTAGGGGAAGGCAATCAGCCCCAGCATTTT.